These T cell receptor beta chains were read from a single sample in a study of blood T cell repertoires in COVID-19. Generated by immunoSEQ multiplex PCR, the TCRdb table keeps only in-frame clones and is missing some. The table has 180,000 or so clones, around 85% seen once. The source material was peripheral blood. These receptors were collected from a woman older than 75 with acute or convalescent COVID-19. The conserved cysteine and the conserved F or W are not part of the CDR3 here. The order of the fields is V gene, CDR3 protein.

>TRBV9
ASSVGIWTNTDTQY
>TRBV4-3
ASSQDLARGVTNEKLF
>TRBV19
ASSVDFAGGRETQY
>TRBV7-9
ASSFGQGDEDEQY
>TRBV21-1
ASSKTSQPLYEQY
>TRBV21-1
ASSKRPRGGVEAF
>TRBV10-3
AISAVGAYEQY
>TRBV19
ASRLTGGETQY
>TRBV7-2
ASSLDSPGQPQH
>TRBV7-2
ASSLRTHALF
>TRBV5-8
ASSLKRESGETQY
>TRBV29-1
SVDPRDGSSYNEQF
>TRBV29-1
SVLPTSGEQY
>TRBV4-3
ASSQQQAPNTEAF
>TRBV12-3/TRBV12-4
ASNNEAGAQY
>TRBV7-2
ASSYTDRGNGYT
>TRBV6-2/TRBV6-3
ASSSSLGTKETQY
>TRBV29-1
SVEDPGQGHT
>TRBV12-3/TRBV12-4
ASSYRVGQPQH
>TRBV5-4
ASSWDRGREQY
>TRBV7-9
ASSLEFDSANYGYT
>TRBV19
ASKQGNNQPQH
>TRBV5-1
ASSRTGGAGGYT
>TRBV7-8
ASSRGQGDGYT
>TRBV7-2
ASSFGTGAFQPQH